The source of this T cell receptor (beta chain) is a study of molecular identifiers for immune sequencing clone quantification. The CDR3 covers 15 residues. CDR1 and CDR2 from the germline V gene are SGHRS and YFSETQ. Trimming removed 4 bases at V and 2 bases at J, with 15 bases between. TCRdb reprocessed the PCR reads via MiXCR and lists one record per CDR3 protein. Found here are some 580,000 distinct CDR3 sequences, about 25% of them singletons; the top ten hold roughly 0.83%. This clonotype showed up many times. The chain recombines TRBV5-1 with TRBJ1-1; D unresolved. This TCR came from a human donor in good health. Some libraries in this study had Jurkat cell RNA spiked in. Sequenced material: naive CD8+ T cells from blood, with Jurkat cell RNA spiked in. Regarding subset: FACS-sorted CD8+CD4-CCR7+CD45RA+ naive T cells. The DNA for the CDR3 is TGCGCCAGCAGCCAAGGCGGGAGTATAAACACTGAAGCTTTCTTT. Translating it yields CASSQGGSINTEAFF.